Listed here are 4 T cell receptor beta chains from one sample, sequenced in a study of CD8 T cells in Susac syndrome. RNA, at about 0.5 to 1 ug, was reverse transcribed with random hexamers. TCRdb reprocessed the immunoSEQ multiplex PCR reads with MiXCR, giving one entry per CDR3 protein. The sample carries 90,000 to 110,000 distinct CDR3 sequences, around 97% recorded once. Sequences were obtained from CD4+ T cells from PBMCs. The receptors originated from a human donor in good health.

The V call is TRBV20-1, the J call TRBJ2-2; D is unclear. V was cut by 5 bases and J by 8 bases, with 9 bases left in between. This CDR3 contains 11 residues. Germline V CDR1 and CDR2: DFQATT, SNEGSKA (reference sequence). CDR3 protein: CSAYVQGELFF. CDR3 coding DNA: TGCAGTGCTTACGTTCAAGGGGAGCTGTTTTTT.

The genes are TRBV7-2 and TRBJ1-3; D may be TRBD1 (5 bases). V was pared by 1 base and J by 2 bases, with 9 bases between. Per the germline V gene, CDR1 is SGHTA and CDR2 is FQGNSA. The CDR3 has 15 amino acids. The CDR3: CASSLDRNPGNTIYF. As DNA, the CDR3 is TGTGCCAGCAGCTTAGACAGGAACCCTGGAAACACCATATATTTT.

The chain joins TRBV7-9 to TRBJ2-7, with a tentative D call TRBD2 (7 bases). The CDR3 sequence is 15 residues long. The V end lost 8 bases, the J end lost 3 bases, and 20 bases lay between the germline ends. Germline assignment: CDR1 SEHNR and CDR2 FQNEAQ (reference sequence). The CDR3 region has the DNA TGTGCCAGCTCCAAGGGGGGGCCTCCCATCTACGAGCAGTACTTC. Translating gives CASSKGGPPIYEQYF.

The rearrangement uses TRBV2 and TRBJ1-2, with D uncertain. The CDR3 runs 12 residues. V lost 3 bases to trimming and J lost 7 bases, with 9 bases between them. Germline-derived CDR1 and CDR2 are SNHLY and FYNNEI. The CDR3 DNA is TGTGCCAGCAGTGAGATGGCAGCTGGCTACACCTTC. This codes for CASSEMAAGYTF. The entire variable domain, with the rest obtained from reference TRBV2 and TRBJ1-2, is as follows: EPEVTQTPSHQVTQMGQEVILRCVPISNHLYFYWYRQILGQKVEFLVSFYNNEISEKSEIFDDQFSVERPDGSNFTLKIRSTKLEDSAMYFCASSEMAAGYTFGSGTRLTVV.